One TCR beta chain is described in this entry. This record comes from a study of identical twins. TCRdb re-called the 5' RACE reads with MiXCR, one entry per CDR3 protein. Of 1.5 million or so distinct CDR3 sequences listed, about 31% are singletons. The length of the CDR3 is 14 residues. The germline V gene encodes CDR1 LGHDT and CDR2 YNNKEL (reference sequence). The specimen was cord blood. This TCR was sampled from a newborn girl in good health. The chain links TRBV3-1 to TRBJ2-5, with no clear D. The J call may be mistaken, given a closer DNA end match to TRBJ2-7. The CDR3 reads CASSHLLGQNEQYF. In nucleotides, the CDR3 is TGTGCCAGCAGCCATCTGCTCGGGCAGAACGAGCAGTACTTC.